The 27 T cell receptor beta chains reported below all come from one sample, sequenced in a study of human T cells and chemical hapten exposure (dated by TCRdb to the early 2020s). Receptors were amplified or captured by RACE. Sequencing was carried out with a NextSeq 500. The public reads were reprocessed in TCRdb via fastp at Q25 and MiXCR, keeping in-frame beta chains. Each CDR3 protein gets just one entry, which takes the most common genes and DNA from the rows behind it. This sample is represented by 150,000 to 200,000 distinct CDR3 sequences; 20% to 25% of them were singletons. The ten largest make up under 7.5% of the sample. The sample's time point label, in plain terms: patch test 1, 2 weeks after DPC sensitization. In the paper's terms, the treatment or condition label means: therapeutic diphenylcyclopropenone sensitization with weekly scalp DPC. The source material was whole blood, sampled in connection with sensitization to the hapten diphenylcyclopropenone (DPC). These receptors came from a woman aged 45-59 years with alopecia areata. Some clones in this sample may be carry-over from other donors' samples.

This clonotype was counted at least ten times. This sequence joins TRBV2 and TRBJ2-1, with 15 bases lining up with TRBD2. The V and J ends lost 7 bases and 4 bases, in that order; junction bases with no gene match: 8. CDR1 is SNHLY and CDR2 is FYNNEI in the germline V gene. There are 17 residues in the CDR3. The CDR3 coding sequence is TGTGCCAGCATTACAGGACTAGCGGGGGGGGGATACAATGAGCAGTTCTTC. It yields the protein CASITGLAGGGYNEQFF. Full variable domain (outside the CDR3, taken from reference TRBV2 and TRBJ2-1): EPEVTQTPSHQVTQMGQEVILRCVPISNHLYFYWYRQILGQKVEFLVSFYNNEISEKSEIFDDQFSVERPDGSNFTLKIRSTKLEDSAMYFCASITGLAGGGYNEQFFGPGTRLTVL.

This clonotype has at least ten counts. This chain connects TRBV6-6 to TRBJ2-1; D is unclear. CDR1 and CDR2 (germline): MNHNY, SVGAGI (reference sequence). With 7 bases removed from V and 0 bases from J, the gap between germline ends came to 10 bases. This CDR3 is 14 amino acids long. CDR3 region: CASMMDSSYNEQFF. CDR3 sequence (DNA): TGTGCCAGCATGATGGATAGCTCCTACAATGAGCAGTTCTTC.

Here the CDR3 DNA reads TGCGCCAGCAGCTTGCCTGCGGGAGGGGAAACCGGGGAGCTGTTTTTT. Its protein is CASSLPAGGETGELFF. The rearrangement uses TRBV5-1 and TRBJ2-2, with TRBD2 matching 9 bases. CDR3 size: 16 residues. The J segment lost 5 bases and the V segment lost 1 base, leaving 6 bases of the junction unmatched. CDR1 is SGHRS and CDR2 is YFSETQ in the germline V gene.

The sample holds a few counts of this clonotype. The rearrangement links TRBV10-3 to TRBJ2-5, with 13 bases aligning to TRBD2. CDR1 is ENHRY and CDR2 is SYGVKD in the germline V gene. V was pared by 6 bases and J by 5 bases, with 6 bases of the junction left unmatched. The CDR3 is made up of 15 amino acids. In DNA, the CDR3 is TGTGCCATCAGAGGGGGGACTAGCGGGACGGAGACCCAGTACTTC. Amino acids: CAIRGGTSGTETQYF.

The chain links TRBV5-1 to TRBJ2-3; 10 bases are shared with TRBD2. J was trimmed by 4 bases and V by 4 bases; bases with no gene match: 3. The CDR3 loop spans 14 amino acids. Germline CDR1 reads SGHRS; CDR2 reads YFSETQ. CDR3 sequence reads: CASSGLAGADTQYF. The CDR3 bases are TGCGCCAGCAGCGGGCTAGCGGGAGCAGATACGCAGTATTTT.

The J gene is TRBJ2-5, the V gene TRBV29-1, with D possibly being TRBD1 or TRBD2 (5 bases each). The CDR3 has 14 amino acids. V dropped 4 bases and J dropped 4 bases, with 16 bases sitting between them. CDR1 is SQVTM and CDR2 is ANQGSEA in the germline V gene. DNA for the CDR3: TGCAGCGTTGTAGTTAGGGGACCCCCAGAGACCCAGTACTTC. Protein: CSVVVRGPPETQYF.

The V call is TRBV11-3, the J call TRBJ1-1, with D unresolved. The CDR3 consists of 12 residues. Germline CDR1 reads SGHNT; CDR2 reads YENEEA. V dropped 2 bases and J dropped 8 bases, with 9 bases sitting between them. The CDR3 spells CASSLPGLEAFF. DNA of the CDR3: TGTGCCAGCAGCTTACCGGGGTTAGAAGCTTTCTTT.

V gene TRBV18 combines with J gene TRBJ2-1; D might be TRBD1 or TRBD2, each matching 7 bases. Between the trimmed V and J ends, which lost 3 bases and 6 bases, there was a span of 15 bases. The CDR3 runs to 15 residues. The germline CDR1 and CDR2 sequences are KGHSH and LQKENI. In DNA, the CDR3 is TGTGCCAGCTCACCGGGGAGGGGGCCCGTCAATGAGCAGTTCTTC. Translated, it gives CASSPGRGPVNEQFF.

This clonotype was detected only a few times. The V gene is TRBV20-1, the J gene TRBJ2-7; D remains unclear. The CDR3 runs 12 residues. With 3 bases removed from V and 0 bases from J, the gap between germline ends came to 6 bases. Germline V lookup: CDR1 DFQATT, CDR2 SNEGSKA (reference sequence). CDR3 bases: TGCAGTGCTAGCGCGGACTCCTACGAGCAGTACTTC. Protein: CSASADSYEQYF.

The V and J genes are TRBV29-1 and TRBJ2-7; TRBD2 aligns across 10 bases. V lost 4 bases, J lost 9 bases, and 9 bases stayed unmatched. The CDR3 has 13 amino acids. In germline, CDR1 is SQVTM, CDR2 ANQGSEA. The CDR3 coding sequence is TGCAGCGTTGCAGCGGGAGGGGAATACCGGCAGTACTTC. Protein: CSVAAGGEYRQYF.

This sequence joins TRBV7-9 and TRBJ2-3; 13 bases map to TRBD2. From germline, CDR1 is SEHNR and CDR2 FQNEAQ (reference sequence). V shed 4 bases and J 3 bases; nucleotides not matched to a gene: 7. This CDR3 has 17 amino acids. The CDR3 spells CASSSLTSGRKTDTQYF. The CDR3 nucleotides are TGTGCCAGCAGCTCCCTGACTAGCGGGAGGAAGACAGATACGCAGTATTTT.

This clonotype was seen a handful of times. CDR3 region: CASSLEGQGADIQYF. The CDR3 nucleotides are TGTGCCAGCAGCTTAGAGGGACAGGGGGCTGACATTCAGTACTTC. The chain links TRBV13 to TRBJ2-4, with 12 bases that match TRBD1. J was trimmed by 8 bases and V by 1 base; bases with no gene match: 3. CDR1 and CDR2 (germline): PRHDT, FYEKMQ (reference sequence). The CDR3 length is 15 residues.

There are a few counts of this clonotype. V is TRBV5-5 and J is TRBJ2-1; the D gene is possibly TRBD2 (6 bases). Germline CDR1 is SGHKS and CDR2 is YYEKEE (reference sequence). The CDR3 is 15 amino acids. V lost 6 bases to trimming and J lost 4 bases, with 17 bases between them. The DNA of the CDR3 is TGTGCCAGCACCCCCACGGGCGGGACTTACAATGAGCAGTTCTTC. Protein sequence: CASTPTGGTYNEQFF. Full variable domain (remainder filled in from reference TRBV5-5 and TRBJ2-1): DAGVTQSPTHLIKTRGQQVTLRCSPISGHKSVSWYQQVLGQGPQFIFQYYEKEERGRGNFPDRFSARQFPNYSSELNVNALLLGDSALYLCASTPTGGTYNEQFFGPGTRLTVL.

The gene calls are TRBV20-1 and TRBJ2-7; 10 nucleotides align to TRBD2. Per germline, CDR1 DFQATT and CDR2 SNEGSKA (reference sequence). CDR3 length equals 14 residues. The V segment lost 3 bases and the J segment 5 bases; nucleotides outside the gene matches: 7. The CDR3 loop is CSASSSGSFNEQYF. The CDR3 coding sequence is TGCAGTGCTAGTTCTAGCGGGAGTTTCAACGAGCAGTACTTC.

The CDR3 loop is CSARVQGGEYEQYF. CDR3 DNA sequence: TGCAGTGCCCGGGTGCAGGGCGGTGAATACGAGCAGTACTTC. This chain joins TRBV20-1 and TRBJ2-7; D perhaps matches TRBD1 (5 bases). The CDR3 has 14 amino acids. Germline V gene data show CDR1 as DFQATT and CDR2 as SNEGSKA (reference sequence). V was shortened by 6 bases and J by 4 bases, with 19 bases between the two germline ends.

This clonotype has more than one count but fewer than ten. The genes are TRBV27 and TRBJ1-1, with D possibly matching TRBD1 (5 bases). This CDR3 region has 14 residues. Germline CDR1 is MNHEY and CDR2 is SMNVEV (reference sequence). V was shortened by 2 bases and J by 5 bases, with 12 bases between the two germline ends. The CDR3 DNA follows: TGTGCCAGCAGTTTAATGGGCAGGGCTACTGAAGCTTTCTTT. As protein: CASSLMGRATEAFF.

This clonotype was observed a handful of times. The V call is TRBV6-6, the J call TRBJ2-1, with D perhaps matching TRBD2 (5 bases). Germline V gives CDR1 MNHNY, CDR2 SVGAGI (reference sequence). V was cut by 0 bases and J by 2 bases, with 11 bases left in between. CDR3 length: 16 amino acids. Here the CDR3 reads CASSYSGGPTYNEQFF. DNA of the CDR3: TGTGCCAGCAGTTACTCGGGCGGGCCGACCTACAATGAGCAGTTCTTC.

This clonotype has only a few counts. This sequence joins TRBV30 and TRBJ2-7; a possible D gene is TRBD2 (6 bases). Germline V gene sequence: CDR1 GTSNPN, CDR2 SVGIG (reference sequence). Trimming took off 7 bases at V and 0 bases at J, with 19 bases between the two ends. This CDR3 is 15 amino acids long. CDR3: CASSYLSGSSYEQYF. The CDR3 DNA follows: TGTGCCTCCAGTTACCTTAGCGGAAGCTCCTACGAGCAGTACTTC.

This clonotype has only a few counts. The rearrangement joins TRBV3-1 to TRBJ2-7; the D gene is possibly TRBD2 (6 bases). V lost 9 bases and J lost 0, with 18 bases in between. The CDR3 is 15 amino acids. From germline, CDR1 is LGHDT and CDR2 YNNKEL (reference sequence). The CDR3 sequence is CASTPSGEASYEQYF. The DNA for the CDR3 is TGTGCCAGTACCCCCTCGGGAGAAGCCTCCTACGAGCAGTACTTC.

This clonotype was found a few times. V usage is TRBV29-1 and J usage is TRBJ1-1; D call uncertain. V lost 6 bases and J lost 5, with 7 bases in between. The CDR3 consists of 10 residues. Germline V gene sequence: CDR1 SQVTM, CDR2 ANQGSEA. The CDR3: CSVRPTEAFF. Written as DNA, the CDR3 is TGCAGCGTAAGACCTACTGAAGCTTTCTTT.

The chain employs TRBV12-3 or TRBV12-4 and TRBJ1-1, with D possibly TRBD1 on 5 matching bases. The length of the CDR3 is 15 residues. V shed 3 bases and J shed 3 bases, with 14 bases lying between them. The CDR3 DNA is TGTGCCAGCAGTTTTAGGGGCGGGTCGGACACTGAAGCTTTCTTT. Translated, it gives CASSFRGGSDTEAFF.

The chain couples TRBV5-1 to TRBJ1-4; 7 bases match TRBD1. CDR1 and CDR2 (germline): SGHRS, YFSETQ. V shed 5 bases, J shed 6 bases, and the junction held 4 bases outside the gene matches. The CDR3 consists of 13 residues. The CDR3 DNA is TGCGCCAGCAGGACAGGGTCGGATGAAAAACTGTTTTTT. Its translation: CASRTGSDEKLFF.

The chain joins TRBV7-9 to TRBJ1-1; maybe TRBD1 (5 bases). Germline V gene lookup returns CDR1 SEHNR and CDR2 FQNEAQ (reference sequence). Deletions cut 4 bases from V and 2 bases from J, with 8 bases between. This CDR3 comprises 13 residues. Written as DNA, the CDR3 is TGTGCCAGCAGCTGGGACCACAACACTGAAGCTTTCTTT. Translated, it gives CASSWDHNTEAFF.

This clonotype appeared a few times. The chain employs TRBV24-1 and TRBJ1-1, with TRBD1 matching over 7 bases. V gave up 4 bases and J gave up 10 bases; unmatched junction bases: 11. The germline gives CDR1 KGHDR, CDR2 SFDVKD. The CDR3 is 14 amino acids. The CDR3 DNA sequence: TGTGCCACCAGTGACACACAAGGGGGCTTTGGAGCTTTCTTT. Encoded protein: CATSDTQGGFGAFF.

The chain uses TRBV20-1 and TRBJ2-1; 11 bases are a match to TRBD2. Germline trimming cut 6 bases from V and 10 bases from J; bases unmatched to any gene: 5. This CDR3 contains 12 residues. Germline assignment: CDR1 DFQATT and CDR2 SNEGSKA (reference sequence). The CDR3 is CSAILAGDEQFF. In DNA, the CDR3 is TGCAGTGCAATACTAGCGGGAGACGAGCAGTTCTTC.

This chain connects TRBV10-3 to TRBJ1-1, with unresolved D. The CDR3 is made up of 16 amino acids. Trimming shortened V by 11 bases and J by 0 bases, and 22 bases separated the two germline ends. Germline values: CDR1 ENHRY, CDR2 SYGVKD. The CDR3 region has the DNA TGTGCCGCGTTACCCGGTGGTTCCGTTATGAACACTGAAGCTTTCTTT. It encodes CAALPGGSVMNTEAFF.

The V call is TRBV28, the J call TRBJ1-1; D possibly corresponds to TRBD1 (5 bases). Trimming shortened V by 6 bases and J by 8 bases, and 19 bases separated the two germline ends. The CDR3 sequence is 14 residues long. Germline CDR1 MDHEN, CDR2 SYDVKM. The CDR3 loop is CASSPGRLGVEAFF. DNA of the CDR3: TGTGCCAGCAGCCCGGGACGCCTGGGGGTCGAAGCTTTCTTT.